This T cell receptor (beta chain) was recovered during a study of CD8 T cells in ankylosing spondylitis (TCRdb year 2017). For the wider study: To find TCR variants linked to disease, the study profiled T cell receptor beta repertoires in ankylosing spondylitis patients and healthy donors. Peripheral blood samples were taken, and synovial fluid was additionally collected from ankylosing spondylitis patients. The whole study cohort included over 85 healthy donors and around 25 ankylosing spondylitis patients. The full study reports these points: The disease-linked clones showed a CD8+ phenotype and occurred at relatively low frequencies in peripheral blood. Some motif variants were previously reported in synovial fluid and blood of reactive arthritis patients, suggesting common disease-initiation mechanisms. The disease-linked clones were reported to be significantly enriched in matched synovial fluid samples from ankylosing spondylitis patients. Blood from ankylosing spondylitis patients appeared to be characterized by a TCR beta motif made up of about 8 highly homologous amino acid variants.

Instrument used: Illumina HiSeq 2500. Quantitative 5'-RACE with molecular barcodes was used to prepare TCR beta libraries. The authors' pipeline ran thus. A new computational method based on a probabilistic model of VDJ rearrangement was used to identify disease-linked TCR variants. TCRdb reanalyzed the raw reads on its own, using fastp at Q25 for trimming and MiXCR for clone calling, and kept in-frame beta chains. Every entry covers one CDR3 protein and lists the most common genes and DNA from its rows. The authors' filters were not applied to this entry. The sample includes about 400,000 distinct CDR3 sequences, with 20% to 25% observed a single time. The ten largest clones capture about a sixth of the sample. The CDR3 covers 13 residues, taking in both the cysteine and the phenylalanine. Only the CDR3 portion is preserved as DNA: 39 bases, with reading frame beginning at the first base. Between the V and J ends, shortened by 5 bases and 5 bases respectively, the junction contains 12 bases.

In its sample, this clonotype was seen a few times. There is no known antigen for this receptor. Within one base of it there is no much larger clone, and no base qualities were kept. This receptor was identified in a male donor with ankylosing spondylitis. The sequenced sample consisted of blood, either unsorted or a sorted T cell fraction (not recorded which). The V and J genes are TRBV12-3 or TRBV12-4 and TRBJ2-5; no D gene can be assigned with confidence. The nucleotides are TGTGCCAGCAGTGGTGGACGATGGGAGACCCAGTACTTC. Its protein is CASSGGRWETQYF.